This T cell receptor beta chain was sequenced in a study of vaccination effects on CD4 cells after COVID-19. Study outcomes and limitations: The study found that only 1 of 255 vaccine-induced clones from healthy vaccinees cross-reacted with common cold coronaviruses.

Libraries were prepared by immunoSEQ multiplex PCR; TCRdb keeps only in-frame clonotypes and omits some of them. The table has around 83,000 clones, around 70% seen once; the top ten hold approximately 1.9%. V shed 5 bases and J 4 bases; nucleotides not matched to a gene: 13. This CDR3 is built from 17 residues. Germline values: CDR1 SGHRS, CDR2 YFSETQ. The ViraFEST assay expanded antigen-specific CD4+ T cells with viral peptide pools before sequencing. Cells that had been cultured for 9 to 10 days were the source of isolated CD4+ T cells. People in the vaccine group had not been infected with SARS-CoV-2 before, and their nucleocapsid antibodies were negative. Wells containing approximately 2 million PBMC each were cultured with around 9.1 IU/ml IL-2 and approximately 10 ug/ml peptides. About this clone itself: Its specificity is unknown.

The clonotype originates from a human donor who received a COVID-19 vaccine. The V gene is TRBV5-1, the J gene TRBJ2-1; 9 bases map to TRBD1. The source was CD4+ T cells from PBMCs cultured with HCoV-229E spike peptides, collected before COVID-19 vaccination. CDR3 DNA: TGCGCCAGCAGTAGAGTCGCCCCGGGACAGGGTTACAATGAGCAGTTCTTC. Its translation: CASSRVAPGQGYNEQFF. Full variable domain (missing parts from reference TRBV5-1 and TRBJ2-1): KAGVTQTPRYLIKTRGQQVTLSCSPISGHRSVSWYQQTPGQGLQFLFEYFSETQRNKGNFPGRFSGRQFSNSRSEMNVSTLELGDSALYLCASSRVAPGQGYNEQFFGPGTRLTVL.